Listed below are T cell receptor beta chains from one sample, sequenced in a study of blood T cell repertoires in COVID-19. Clones were sequenced by immunoSEQ multiplex PCR, and TCRdb holds only the in-frame ones, with some missing. Of under 200,000 clones in the sample, roughly 87% are singletons; the top ten hold about 11%. The sample comprised PBMCs or T cells enriched from blood (not recorded which). The receptors stem from a man aged 50-59 years who had recovered from COVID-19. The CDR3 runs from the conserved cysteine through the conserved F or W. Fields, in order: J gene, D gene, clone size, V gene, CDR3 DNA, CDR3 protein. The D gene is left open where the match is weak. Clone size, where shown, is once, few, many, or a class for clones that have expanded.

TRBJ2-7 . . TRBV6-5 TGTGCCAGCAGTTACGATCGGGGGAGGTACGAGCAGTACTTC CASSYDRGRYEQYF
TRBJ2-7 . few TRBV9 TGTGCCAGCAGCGTAGATCTAGCCGCAAGCTACGAGCAGTACTTC CASSVDLAASYEQYF
TRBJ2-7 TRBD1 . TRBV10-3 TGTGCCACGGCGGACAGGGCGAAGCACGAGCAGTACTTC CATADRAKHEQYF
TRBJ1-4 TRBD1 . TRBV19 TGTGCCAGTAGTACCGGACAGGGGTGGGAAAAACTGTTTTTT CASSTGQGWEKLFF
TRBJ2-3 . few TRBV7-3 TGTGCCAGCAGCCTCACAGGAGATACGCAGTATTTT CASSLTGDTQYF
TRBJ1-5 . . TRBV28 TGTGCCAGCAGTTTAACAGGGACGGGTGGAAGCAATCAGCCCCAGCATTTT CASSLTGTGGSNQPQHF
TRBJ2-6 TRBD1 . TRBV25-1 TGTGCCAGCAGTCTCGCAGGGGGCTCCGGGGCCAACGTCCTGACTTTC CASSLAGGSGANVLTF
TRBJ2-7 TRBD1 . TRBV28 TGTGCCAGCACCCCCGGGACAGGCCGCAGTGAGCAGTACTTC CASTPGTGRSEQYF
TRBJ2-7 TRBD2 . TRBV28 TGTGCCAGCAGTCCGGGGGGGGAGCCCTACGAGCAGTACTTC CASSPGGEPYEQYF
TRBJ2-6 . once TRBV28 TGTGCCAGCAGTTCTGCAGTCTTGGCCGGGGCCAACGTCCTGACTTTC CASSSAVLAGANVLTF
TRBJ1-2 TRBD1 . TRBV28 TGTGCCAGCAGGGAGACAGGGGGCAGCTATGGCTACACCTTC CASRETGGSYGYTF
TRBJ1-1 . . TRBV6-5 TGTGCCAGCAGTTACGGCAACAGGAACACTGAAGCTTTCTTT CASSYGNRNTEAFF
TRBJ2-1 . . TRBV9 TGTGCCAGCAGCGTAGTGACAGGATTCAACAATGAGCAGTTCTTC CASSVVTGFNNEQFF
TRBJ2-5 TRBD2 . TRBV5-1 TGCGCCAGCAGCTTGTCGGTGGGACTAGCGATGGTAGAGACCCAGTACTTC CASSLSVGLAMVETQYF
TRBJ1-4 . few TRBV6-5 TGTGCCAGCAGTTATGAGTTGACAGAACCTGAAAAACTGTTTTTT CASSYELTEPEKLFF
TRBJ2-4 TRBD2 . TRBV7-9 TGTGCCAGCAGCTTAATGCTAGCGGGGGATCTAGCCAAAAACATTCAGTACTTC CASSLMLAGDLAKNIQYF
TRBJ2-2 . . TRBV7-9 TGTGCCAGCAGGACACGTAACGACAGAAACACCGGGGAGCTGTTTTTT CASRTRNDRNTGELFF
TRBJ1-2 TRBD1 . TRBV7-8 TGTGCCAGCAGCCTTGAGACAGGGAGTGTATATGGCTACACCTTC CASSLETGSVYGYTF
TRBJ2-7 TRBD1 . TRBV14 TGTGCCAGCACCTGGACAGGGGACGACGAGCAGTACTTC CASTWTGDDEQYF
TRBJ1-1 TRBD1 . TRBV19 TGTGCCAGTACCAGGGGGCTGAACACTGAAGCTTTCTTT CASTRGLNTEAFF
TRBJ1-3 TRBD1 . TRBV15 TGTGCCACCAGCAGTCCTTCGACAGGGAGGTCTGGAAACACCATATATTTT CATSSPSTGRSGNTIYF
TRBJ1-5 . . TRBV24-1 TGTGCCACCAGTGACCAGCCGGGACAAGGAACCGAAGGTCAGCCCCAGCATTTT CATSDQPGQGTEGQPQHF
TRBJ1-1 . . TRBV10-1 TGCGCCAGCAGTGTACAGGGCAACACTGAAGCTTTCTTT CASSVQGNTEAFF
TRBJ1-2 . . TRBV6-6 TGTGCCAGCAGTTACATATCGGGTGGCTATGGCTACACCTTC CASSYISGGYGYTF
TRBJ2-3 TRBD2 . TRBV3-1/TRBV3-2 TGTGCCAGCAGCCCCTCGGACAGGGCACTAGCGGGAGCTACAGATGATACGCAGTATTTT CASSPSDRALAGATDDTQYF
TRBJ1-4 . . TRBV2 TGTAGCACATCGGGGGGCGGTTATGAAAAACTGTTTTTT CSTSGGGYEKLFF
TRBJ2-5 TRBD1 once TRBV6-5 TGTGCCAGCAGGAGGGGGACAGCTCAAGAGACCCAGTACTTC CASRRGTAQETQYF
TRBJ2-2 TRBD2 . TRBV19 TGTGCCAGTAGTATTGGCCTAGCGGGAGTCACCGGGGAGCTGTTTTTT CASSIGLAGVTGELFF
TRBJ1-1 . . TRBV28 TGTGCCAGCTCGGGGGGGCTCACTGAAGCTTTCTTT CASSGGLTEAFF
TRBJ2-3 TRBD2 few TRBV7-3 TGTGCCAGCAGCTTGTGGCTAGCGGGGGCAGATACGCAGTATTTT CASSLWLAGADTQYF
TRBJ2-7 TRBD1 . TRBV18 TGTGCCAGCTCACCGGCAAGGGGGCTCTACGAGCAGTACTTC CASSPARGLYEQYF
TRBJ1-3 TRBD1 . TRBV18 TGTGCCAGCTCACCGCTACAGGGGGCGAGTGGAAACACCATATATTTT CASSPLQGASGNTIYF
TRBJ2-3 . . TRBV21-1 TGTGCCAGCAGCCCTTATTCCCGGACTAGCGGAGGCACAGATACGCAGTATTTT CASSPYSRTSGGTDTQYF
TRBJ2-3 . . TRBV5-8 TGTGCCAGCAGCTTGGATGTCGGCACAGATACGCAGTATTTT CASSLDVGTDTQYF
TRBJ1-5 TRBD1 . TRBV11-3 TGTGCCAGCTACTTAGTTGGCAACCGGGACAGGGAACAGCCCCAGCATTTT CASYLVGNRDREQPQHF
TRBJ1-1 TRBD1 . TRBV5-6 TGTGCCAGCAGCGCAACCGGGACAGGCTTCACTGAAGCTTTCTTT CASSATGTGFTEAFF
TRBJ1-6 TRBD1 . TRBV18 TGTGCCAGCTCACAAGCGGACAGGGTAAATAATTCACCCCTCCACTTT CASSQADRVNNSPLHF
TRBJ2-3 TRBD2 . TRBV7-3 TGTGCCAGCAGCTTAAGGAGCTCTCCCTGGCGGGAGGTATTACGTGGCGCAGATACGCAGTATTTT CASSLRSSPWREVLRGADTQYF
TRBJ2-1 TRBD2 few TRBV7-3 TGTGCCAGCAGTTTTAGCGGGAGCTCCTACAATGAGCAGTTCTTC CASSFSGSSYNEQFF
TRBJ1-6 . . TRBV6-6 TGTGCCAGCAGTCCCCTTGGGAAGGGAGATTCACCCCTCCACTTT CASSPLGKGDSPLHF
TRBJ2-1 TRBD1 many TRBV4-2 TGTGCCAGCAGCCAAGATGGGGACAGCTCCTACAATGAGCAGTTCTTC CASSQDGDSSYNEQFF
TRBJ1-1 . . TRBV6-5 TGTGCCAGCACTAAACAGGCGAACACTGAAGCTTTCTTT CASTKQANTEAFF
TRBJ2-5 TRBD2 once TRBV7-2 TGTGCCAGCAGCTTAAACCCCGGACTAGCGGGAGGTTTAGAGACCCAGTACTTC CASSLNPGLAGGLETQYF
TRBJ2-1 . . TRBV7-6 TGTGCCAGCAGCTTAGGGGTGGGCACCATTCCTTACAATGAGCAGTTCTTC CASSLGVGTIPYNEQFF
TRBJ2-7 TRBD1 . TRBV2 TGTGCCAGCAGGGGGGACAGGGCTATATCCTACGAGCAGTACTTC CASRGDRAISYEQYF
TRBJ1-4 TRBD1 . TRBV5-1 TGCGCCAGCGGACAGGGCGACAATGAAAAACTGTTTTTT CASGQGDNEKLFF
TRBJ1-1 TRBD1 . TRBV25-1 TGTGCCAGCAGTGAATTCGGACAGGGGGTTTCAAGGGCTTTCTTT CASSEFGQGVSRAFF
TRBJ2-1 . . TRBV5-5 TGTGCCAGCAGCGTGAGTGTTTTTTTGATTCATGAGCAGTTCTTC CASSVSVFLIHEQFF
TRBJ1-3 TRBD1 . TRBV7-2 TGTGCCAGCAGCTTATGGGACAGCTCTGGAAACACCATATATTTT CASSLWDSSGNTIYF
TRBJ1-4 TRBD1 . TRBV29-1 TGCAGCGGGAGAGACAGGGCCAATGAAAAACTGTTTTTT CSGRDRANEKLFF
TRBJ2-2 . . TRBV28 TGTGCCAGCAGGTGGGGAGCCGCCGGGGAGCTGTTTTTT CASRWGAAGELFF
TRBJ2-7 . . TRBV18 TGTGCCAGCTCATTTCTGCACAGGGCCGCTAGCTCCTACGAGCAGTACTTC CASSFLHRAASSYEQYF
TRBJ2-7 . . TRBV18 TGTGCCAGCTCACCGGGGCAGTCCTACGAGCAGTACTTC CASSPGQSYEQYF
TRBJ2-4 TRBD1 . TRBV2 TGTGCCAGCAGGGGAACAGGGGTGGCCAAAAACATTCAGTACTTC CASRGTGVAKNIQYF
TRBJ1-1 . . TRBV3-1/TRBV3-2 TGTGCCAGCAGCCAAGTTACTGGGAGAACTGAAGCTTTCTTT CASSQVTGRTEAFF
TRBJ1-1 . . TRBV28 TGTGCCAGCCGCACCTCACAAGAGGGCACTGAAGCTTTCTTT CASRTSQEGTEAFF
TRBJ2-7 TRBD1 . TRBV11-2 TGTGCCAGCAGCTCCGGACAGGGCGTAGGCGAGCAGTACTTC CASSSGQGVGEQYF
TRBJ2-5 TRBD1 . TRBV19 TGTGCCAGTAGTATGGCTCAGGGGGCGATGGAGACCCAGTACTTC CASSMAQGAMETQYF
TRBJ2-2 . . TRBV3-1/TRBV3-2 TGTGCCAGCAGCCCATGGGCTAGCGCCAAAGGAGACACCGGGGAGCTGTTTTTT CASSPWASAKGDTGELFF